The 6 T cell receptor beta chains reported below all come from one sample, sequenced in a study of T cell changes during pregnancy in multiple sclerosis. TCRdb's table, derived via immunoSEQ multiplex PCR, lists solely in-frame clones and lacks some. The repertoire has approximately 30,000 clones, 80% to 90% of them found once; the top ten carry 9.7%. The sequencing used CD8+ T cells from peripheral blood mononuclear cells, collected in the first trimester of pregnancy. These receptors came from a female donor with multiple sclerosis, enrolled in a pregnancy study.

V is TRBV6-5 and J is TRBJ2-7; 12 bases align to TRBD1. Germline V lookup: CDR1 MNHEY, CDR2 SVGAGI. The ends lost 6 bases at V and 2 bases at J; junction bases unmatched: 5. The CDR3 has 15 residues. CDR3 sequence (DNA): TGTGCCAGCAGCTCGGGACAGGGGGCAACCTACGAGCAGTACTTC. Translation gives CASSSGQGATYEQYF.

The chain carries TRBV6-4 and TRBJ2-3; TRBD1 aligns across 7 bases. The CDR3 consists of 13 residues. With V trimmed by 6 bases and J by 3 bases, 3 bases remained unmatched. The germline gives CDR1 MRHNA, CDR2 SNTAGT. This chain's CDR3 is CASSGQETDTQYF. In nucleotides, the CDR3 is TGTGCCAGCAGCGGACAGGAGACAGATACGCAGTATTTT.

The J gene is TRBJ2-1, the V gene TRBV7-8; 7 bases fit TRBD2. CDR3 length equals 13 residues. V shed 4 bases and J 6 bases; nucleotides not matched to a gene: 3. Germline lookup yields CDR1 SGHVS and CDR2 FQNEAQ. The CDR3 is CASSWGEGNEQFF. In nucleotides, the CDR3 is TGTGCCAGCAGCTGGGGGGAGGGCAATGAGCAGTTCTTC.

The chain recombines TRBV20-1 with TRBJ2-7; 7 nucleotides agree with TRBD1. The CDR3 has 8 amino acids. The germline V gene has CDR1 DFQATT and CDR2 SNEGSKA (reference sequence). The DNA for the CDR3 is TGCAGTGCTCGACAGGGTGCGGTC. Its translation is CSARQGAV.

The chain carries TRBV10-3 and TRBJ2-3; the match to TRBD1 covers 7 bases. The CDR3 runs to 15 residues. Germline V gene sequence: CDR1 ENHRY, CDR2 SYGVKD. The J segment lost 3 bases and the V segment lost 1 base, leaving 4 bases of the junction unmatched. CDR3: CAISEYAGGTDTQYF. CDR3 coding DNA: TGTGCCATCAGTGAGTACGCAGGGGGTACAGATACGCAGTATTTT.

This chain joins TRBV7-6 and TRBJ2-1; D may be TRBD2 (5 bases). Trimming left V 1 base short and J 7 bases short, with 14 bases between. CDR3 length equals 15 residues. CDR1 and CDR2 from the germline V gene are SGHVS and FNYEAQ. Written as DNA, the CDR3 is TGTGCCAGCAGCTTAGAACCGGGGAGAAGGAATGAGCAGTTCTTC. Residues: CASSLEPGRRNEQFF.